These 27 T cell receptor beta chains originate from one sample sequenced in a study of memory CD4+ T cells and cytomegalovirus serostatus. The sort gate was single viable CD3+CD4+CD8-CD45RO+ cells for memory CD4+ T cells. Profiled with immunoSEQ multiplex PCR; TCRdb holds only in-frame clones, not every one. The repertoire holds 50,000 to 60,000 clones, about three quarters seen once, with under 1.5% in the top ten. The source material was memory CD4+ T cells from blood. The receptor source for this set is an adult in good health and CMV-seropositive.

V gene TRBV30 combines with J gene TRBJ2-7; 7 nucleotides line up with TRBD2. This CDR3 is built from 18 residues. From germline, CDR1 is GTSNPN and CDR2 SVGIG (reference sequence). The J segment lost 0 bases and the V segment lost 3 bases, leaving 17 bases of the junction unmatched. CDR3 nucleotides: TGTGCCTGGAGGGCCCCCAACCCATCTAGCGGCCGCTCCTACGAGCAGTACTTC. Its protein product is CAWRAPNPSSGRSYEQYF.

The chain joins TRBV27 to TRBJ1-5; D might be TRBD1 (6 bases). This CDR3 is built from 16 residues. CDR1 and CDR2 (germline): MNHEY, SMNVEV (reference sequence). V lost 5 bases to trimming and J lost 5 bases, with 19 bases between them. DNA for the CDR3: TGTGCCAGCAGTCGCCGGGACAAGGGGATTCATCAGCCCCAGCATTTT. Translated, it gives CASSRRDKGIHQPQHF.

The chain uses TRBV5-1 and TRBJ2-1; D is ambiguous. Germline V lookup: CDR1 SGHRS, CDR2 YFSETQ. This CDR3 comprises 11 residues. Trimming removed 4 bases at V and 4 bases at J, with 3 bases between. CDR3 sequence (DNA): TGCGCCAGCAGCCAATACAATGAGCAGTTCTTC. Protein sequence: CASSQYNEQFF.

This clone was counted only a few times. The CDR3 sequence: CASTIGNQPQHF. The DNA for the CDR3 is TGTGCCAGCACGATCGGGAATCAGCCCCAGCATTTT. The chain couples TRBV2 to TRBJ1-5; D is uncertain. The CDR3 is made up of 12 amino acids. The germline V gene has CDR1 SNHLY and CDR2 FYNNEI. The V and J ends lost 7 bases and 4 bases respectively, with 8 bases between them.

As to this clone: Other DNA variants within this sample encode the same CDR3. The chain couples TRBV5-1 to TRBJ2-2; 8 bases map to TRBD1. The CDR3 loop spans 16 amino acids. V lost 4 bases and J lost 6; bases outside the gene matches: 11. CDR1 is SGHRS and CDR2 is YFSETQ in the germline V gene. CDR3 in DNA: TGCGCCAGCAGCCCGCGAGCGGACAGGGTCCCCGGGGAGCTGTTTTTT. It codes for CASSPRADRVPGELFF.

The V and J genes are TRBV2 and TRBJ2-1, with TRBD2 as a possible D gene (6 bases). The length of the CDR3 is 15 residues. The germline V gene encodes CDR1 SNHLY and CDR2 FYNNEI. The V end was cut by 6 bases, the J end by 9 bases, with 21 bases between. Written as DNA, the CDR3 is TGTGCCAGCAGCTGGGACGGGGGAGTGAATGGTGAGCAGTTCTTC. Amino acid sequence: CASSWDGGVNGEQFF. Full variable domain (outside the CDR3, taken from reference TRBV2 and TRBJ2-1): EPEVTQTPSHQVTQMGQEVILRCVPISNHLYFYWYRQILGQKVEFLVSFYNNEISEKSEIFDDQFSVERPDGSNFTLKIRSTKLEDSAMYFCASSWDGGVNGEQFFGPGTRLTVL.

For the CDR3, the DNA is TGCAGCGTCAAGCGGGAAGCCAACGAGCAGTACTTC. This gives the protein CSVKREANEQYF. The chain combines TRBV29-1 with TRBJ2-7, with 7 bases fitting TRBD2. CDR3 length: 12 residues. V gave up 6 bases and J gave up 5 bases; unmatched junction bases: 7. Germline CDR1 reads SQVTM; CDR2 reads ANQGSEA.

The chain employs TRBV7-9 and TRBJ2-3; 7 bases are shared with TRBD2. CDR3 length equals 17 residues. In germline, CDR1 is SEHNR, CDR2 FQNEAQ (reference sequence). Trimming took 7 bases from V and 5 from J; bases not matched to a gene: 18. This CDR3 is CASTPRQRDDRGDTQYF. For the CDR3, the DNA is TGTGCCAGCACCCCCCGGCAGCGGGACGATAGGGGAGATACGCAGTATTTT. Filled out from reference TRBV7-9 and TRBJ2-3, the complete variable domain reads DTGVSQNPRHKITKRGQNVTFRCDPISEHNRLYWYRQTLGQGPEFLTYFQNEAQLEKSRLLSDRFSAERPKGSFSTLEIQRTEQGDSAMYLCASTPRQRDDRGDTQYFGPGTRLTVL.

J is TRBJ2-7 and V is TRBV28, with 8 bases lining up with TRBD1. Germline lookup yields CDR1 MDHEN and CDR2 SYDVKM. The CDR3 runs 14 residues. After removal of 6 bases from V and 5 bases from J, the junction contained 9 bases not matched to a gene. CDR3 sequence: CASRGGQGPNEQYF. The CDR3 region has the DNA TGTGCCAGCAGGGGCGGACAGGGTCCCAACGAGCAGTACTTC.

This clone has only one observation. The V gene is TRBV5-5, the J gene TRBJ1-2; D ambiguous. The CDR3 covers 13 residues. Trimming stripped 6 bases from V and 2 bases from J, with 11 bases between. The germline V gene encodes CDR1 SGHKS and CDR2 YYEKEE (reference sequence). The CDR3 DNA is TGTGCCAGCACCGTGGACGGGAACTATGGCTACACCTTC. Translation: CASTVDGNYGYTF.

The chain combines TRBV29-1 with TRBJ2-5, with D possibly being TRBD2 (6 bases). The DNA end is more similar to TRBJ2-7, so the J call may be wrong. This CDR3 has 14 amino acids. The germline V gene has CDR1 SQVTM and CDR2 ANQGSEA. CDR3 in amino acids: CSVDVGRDAYEQYF. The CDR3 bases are TGCAGCGTTGACGTGGGGCGGGATGCCTACGAGCAGTACTTC.

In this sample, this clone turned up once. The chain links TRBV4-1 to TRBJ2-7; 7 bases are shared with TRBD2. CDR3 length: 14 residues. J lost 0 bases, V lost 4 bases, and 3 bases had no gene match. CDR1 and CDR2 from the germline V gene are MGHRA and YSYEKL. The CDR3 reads CASSLAGASYEQYF. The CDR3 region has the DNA TGCGCCAGCAGCCTAGCGGGCGCCTCCTACGAGCAGTACTTC.

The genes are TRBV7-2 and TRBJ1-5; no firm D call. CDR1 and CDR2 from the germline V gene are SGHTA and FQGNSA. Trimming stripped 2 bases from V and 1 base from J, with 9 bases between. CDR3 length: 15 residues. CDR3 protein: CASSLFGKSNQPQHF. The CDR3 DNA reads TGTGCCAGCAGCTTATTTGGGAAGAGCAATCAGCCCCAGCATTTT.

The CDR3 loop reads CASSSDGSYSPLHF. The DNA for the CDR3 is TGCGCCAGCAGCTCGGACGGATCCTATTCACCCCTCCACTTT. The V and J genes are TRBV5-1 and TRBJ1-6, with unresolved D. Trimming took off 3 bases at V and 8 bases at J, with 12 bases between the two ends. The CDR3 covers 14 residues. CDR1 SGHRS and CDR2 YFSETQ come from the germline V gene.

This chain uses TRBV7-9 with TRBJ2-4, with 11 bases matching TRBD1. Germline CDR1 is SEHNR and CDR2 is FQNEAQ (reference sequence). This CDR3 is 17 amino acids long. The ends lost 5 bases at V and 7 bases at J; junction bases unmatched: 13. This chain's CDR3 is CASSPGTGGIVDNIQYF. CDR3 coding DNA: TGTGCCAGCAGCCCCGGGACAGGGGGGATCGTTGATAACATTCAGTACTTC.

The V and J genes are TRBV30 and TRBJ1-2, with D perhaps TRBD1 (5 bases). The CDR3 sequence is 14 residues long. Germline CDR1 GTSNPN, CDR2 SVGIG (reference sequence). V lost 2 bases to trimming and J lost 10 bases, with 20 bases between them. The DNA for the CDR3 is TGTGCCTGGAGTTCACCTTCGAGGGACGAAGACTACACCTTC. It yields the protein CAWSSPSRDEDYTF.

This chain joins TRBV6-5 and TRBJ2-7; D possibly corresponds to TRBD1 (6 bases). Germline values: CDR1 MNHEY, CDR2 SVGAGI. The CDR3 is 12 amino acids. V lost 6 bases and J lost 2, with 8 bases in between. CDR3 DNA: TGTGCCAGCAGGAACAGGGCCTACGAGCAGTACTTC. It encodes CASRNRAYEQYF.

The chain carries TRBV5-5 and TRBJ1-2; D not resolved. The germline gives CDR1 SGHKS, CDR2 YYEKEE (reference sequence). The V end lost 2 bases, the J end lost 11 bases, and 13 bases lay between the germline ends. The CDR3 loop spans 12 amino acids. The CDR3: CASSFGVINYTF. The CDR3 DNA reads TGTGCCAGCAGCTTTGGAGTTATAAATTACACCTTC.

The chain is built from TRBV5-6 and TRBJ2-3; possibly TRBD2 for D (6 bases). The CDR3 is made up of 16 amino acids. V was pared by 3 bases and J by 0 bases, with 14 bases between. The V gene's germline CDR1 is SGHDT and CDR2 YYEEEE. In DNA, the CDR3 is TGTGCCAGCAGCTGGTTGTCCGGGACTAGCACAGATACGCAGTATTTT. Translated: CASSWLSGTSTDTQYF.

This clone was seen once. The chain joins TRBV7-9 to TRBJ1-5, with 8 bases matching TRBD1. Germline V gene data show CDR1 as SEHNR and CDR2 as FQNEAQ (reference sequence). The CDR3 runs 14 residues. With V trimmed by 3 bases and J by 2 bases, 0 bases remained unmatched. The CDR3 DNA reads TGTGCCAGCAGCTTGGGACAGGGCAATCAGCCCCAGCATTTT. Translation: CASSLGQGNQPQHF.

The chain's CDR3 is CASSGGLAGGGNEQFF. The CDR3 DNA reads as TGTGCCAGCAGTGGGGGACTAGCGGGAGGTGGCAATGAGCAGTTCTTC. This chain joins TRBV6-1 and TRBJ2-1; 15 bases align to TRBD2. Germline values: CDR1 MNHNS, CDR2 SASEGT. V lost 4 bases and J lost 6; bases outside the gene matches: 4. The CDR3 extends over 16 amino acids.

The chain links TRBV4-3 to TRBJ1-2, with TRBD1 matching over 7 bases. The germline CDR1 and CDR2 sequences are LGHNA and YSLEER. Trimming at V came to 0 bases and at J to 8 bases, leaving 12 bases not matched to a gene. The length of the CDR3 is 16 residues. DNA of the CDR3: TGCGCCAGCAGCCAAGAGACAGGGATGGGTTCGGGAGGCTACACCTTC. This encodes CASSQETGMGSGGYTF.

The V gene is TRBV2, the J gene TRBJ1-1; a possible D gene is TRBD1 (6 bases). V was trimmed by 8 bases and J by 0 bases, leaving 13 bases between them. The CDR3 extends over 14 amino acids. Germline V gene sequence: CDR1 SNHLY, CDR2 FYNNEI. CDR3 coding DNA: TGTGCCAGCTTACCGGACAGCATGAACACTGAAGCTTTCTTT. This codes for CASLPDSMNTEAFF.

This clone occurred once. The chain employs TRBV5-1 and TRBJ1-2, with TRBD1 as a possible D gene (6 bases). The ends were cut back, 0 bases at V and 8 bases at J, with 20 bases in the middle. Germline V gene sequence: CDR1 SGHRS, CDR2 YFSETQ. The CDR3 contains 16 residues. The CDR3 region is CASSLGPAGPRGGYTF. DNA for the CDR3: TGCGCCAGCAGCTTGGGACCCGCGGGCCCGAGGGGGGGCTACACCTTC.

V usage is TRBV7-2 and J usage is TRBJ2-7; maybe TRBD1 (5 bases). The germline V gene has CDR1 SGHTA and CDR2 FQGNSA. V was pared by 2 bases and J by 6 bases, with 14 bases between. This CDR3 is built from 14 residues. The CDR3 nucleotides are TGTGCCAGCAGCTTATCCCCAGGGCCTCTCGAGCAGTACTTC. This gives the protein CASSLSPGPLEQYF.

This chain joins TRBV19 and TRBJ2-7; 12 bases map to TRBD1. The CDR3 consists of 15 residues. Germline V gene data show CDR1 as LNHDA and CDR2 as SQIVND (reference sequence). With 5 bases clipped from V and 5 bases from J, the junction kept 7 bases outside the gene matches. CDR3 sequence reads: CASSVTGTGGNEQYF. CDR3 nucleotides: TGTGCCAGTAGTGTAACCGGGACAGGGGGCAACGAGCAGTACTTC.

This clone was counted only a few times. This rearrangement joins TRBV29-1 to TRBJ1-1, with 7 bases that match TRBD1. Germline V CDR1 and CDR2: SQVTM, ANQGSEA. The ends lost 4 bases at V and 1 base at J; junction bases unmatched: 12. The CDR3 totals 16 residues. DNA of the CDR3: TGCAGCGTTGCAACTAAGTCCGGGACAGAGAACACTGAAGCTTTCTTT. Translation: CSVATKSGTENTEAFF.